This T cell receptor (beta chain) was sequenced in a study of blood T cell repertoires in COVID-19. This clone was detected only once. In germline, CDR1 is SGDLS, CDR2 YYNGEE. V was pared by 5 bases and J by 4 bases, with 11 bases between. The CDR3 is 13 amino acids. In the original processing: Nucleated cell number was recorded as an estimate derived from reference gene primer amplification. Sequenced by immunoSEQ multiplex PCR; TCRdb stores in-frame clones only, minus some. V, J and clone size are taken as reported in that table, and D and trimming were inferred from the DNA itself. The data contain 140,000 to 150,000 clones, about 83% of them singletons.

Sequencing was performed on peripheral blood. This rearrangement joins TRBV9 to TRBJ2-3; D not certain. The clonotype comes from a man younger than 40 with COVID-19, enrolled during active disease. This CDR3 reads CASSRREADTQYF. The CDR3 region has the DNA TGTGCCAGCAGTCGTCGTGAGGCAGATACGCAGTATTTT.